The source of this T cell receptor beta chain is a study of T-cell reconstitution after alpha-beta-depleted transplantation in children. The CDR3 has 18 amino acids. The germline V gene has CDR1 SQVTM and CDR2 ANQGSEA. This clonotype has a count of ten or more. The authors prepared the TCRbeta library with unique molecular identifiers. One entry per CDR3 protein, called by TCRdb with MiXCR from the PCR reads. The sample holds hundreds of thousands of distinct CDR3 sequences, about 15% seen once. The clonotype originates from a human donor who donated a stem cell graft to a child with acute myeloid leukemia. The V and J genes are TRBV29-1 and TRBJ2-5, with 14 bases identical to TRBD2. The sample here was PBMCs from the stem cell graft donor, taken from the stem cell graft. The DNA of the CDR3 is TGCAGTTCTCATGCTACCGGGACTAGCGGGGGAATCCAAGAGACCCAGTACTTC. Protein product: CSSHATGTSGGIQETQYF.